The T cell receptor beta chain under discussion was sequenced for a study of radiation and T cells in renal cell carcinoma. Study in general: Nephrectomy followed 15 Gy stereotactic body radiation by 4 weeks. Study-level findings and limits: No pretreatment tumor biopsies were available for baseline clonotypes. In blood, top tumor clones expanded by 2 weeks, shrinking by 4.

Time point defined: blood 2 weeks post-SBRT. Treatment of the sample: 15 Gy SBRT to primary tumor, nephrectomy 4 weeks later. Serial blood draws occurred at baseline and 2 and 4 weeks post-SBRT. This clone appeared many times. What it binds is unknown. Assay: immunoSEQ multiplex PCR; the TCRdb copy retains only in-frame clones and omits some. This table holds some 130,000 clones, 70% to 90% found once. This CDR3 region has 14 residues. Trimming removed 2 bases at V and 7 bases at J, with 15 bases between. The V gene's germline CDR1 is SGHAT and CDR2 FQNNGV. The sample here was blood, taken from a patient whose treatment included radiotherapy and nephrectomy. This clonotype was obtained from a woman aged 55-70 years with renal cell carcinoma. The rearrangement joins TRBV11-2 to TRBJ2-7, with D perhaps matching TRBD1 (5 bases). For the CDR3, the DNA is TGTGCCAGCAGCTTAAATTCAGGGCAGGGTGAGCAGTACTTC. Translating it yields CASSLNSGQGEQYF. Using reference TRBV11-2 and TRBJ2-7 for the parts outside the CDR3, the full variable domain is EAGVAQSPRYKIIEKRQSVAFWCNPISGHATLYWYQQILGQGPKLLIQFQNNGVVDDSQLPKDRFSAERLKGVDSTLKIQPAKLEDSAVYLCASSLNSGQGEQYFGPGTRLTVT.